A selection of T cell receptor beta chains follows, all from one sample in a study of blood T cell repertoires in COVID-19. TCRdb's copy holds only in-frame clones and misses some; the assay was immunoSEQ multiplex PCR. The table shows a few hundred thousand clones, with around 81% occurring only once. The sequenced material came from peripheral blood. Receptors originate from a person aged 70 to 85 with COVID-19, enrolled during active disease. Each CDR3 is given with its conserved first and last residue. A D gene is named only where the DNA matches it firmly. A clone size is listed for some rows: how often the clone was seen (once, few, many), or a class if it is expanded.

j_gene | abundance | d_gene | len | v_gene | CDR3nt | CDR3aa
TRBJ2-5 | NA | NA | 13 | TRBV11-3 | TGTGCCAGCAGCTTAGATCTCAGTTCCCATCAGTACTTC | CASSLDLSSHQYF
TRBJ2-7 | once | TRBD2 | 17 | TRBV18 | TGTGCCAGCTCACCACTCATTCCCAGGACTAGCGTTAACGAGCAGTACTTC | CASSPLIPRTSVNEQYF
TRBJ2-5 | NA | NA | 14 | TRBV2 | TGTGCCAGCAGCGCTCCGGGATTTCAAGAGACCCAGTACTTC | CASSAPGFQETQYF
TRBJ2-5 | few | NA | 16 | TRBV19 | TGTGCCACGACGGGCAGGGTCCCTGGAAGTGTTGAGACCCAGTACTTC | CATTGRVPGSVETQYF
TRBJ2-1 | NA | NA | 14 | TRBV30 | TGTGCCTGGAGTGTTCAGGGGTTAAACAATGAGCAGTTCTTC | CAWSVQGLNNEQFF
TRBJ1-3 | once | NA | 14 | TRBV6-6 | TGTGCCAGCAGCGACGACAGCTCTGGAAACACCATATATTTT | CASSDDSSGNTIYF
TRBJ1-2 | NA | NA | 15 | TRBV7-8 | TGTGCCAGCAGCTTAGGGGGGGGAGCAGCGGGTGGCTACACCTTC | CASSLGGGAAGGYTF
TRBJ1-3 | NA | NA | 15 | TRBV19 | TGTGCCAGTATTGGAGGCCACAGGGTTGGAAACACCATATATTTT | CASIGGHRVGNTIYF
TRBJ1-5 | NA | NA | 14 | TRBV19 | TGTGCCAGTAGCACCCACAGGGTCAATCAGCCCCAGCATTTT | CASSTHRVNQPQHF
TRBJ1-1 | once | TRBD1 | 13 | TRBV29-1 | TGCAGCGCGGACAGGGGGTTTGATACTGAAGCTTTCTTT | CSADRGFDTEAFF
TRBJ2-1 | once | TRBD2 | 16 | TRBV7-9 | TGTGCCAGCAGCTTCCCGCCAGGGACTAGTGACAATGAGCAGTTCTTC | CASSFPPGTSDNEQFF
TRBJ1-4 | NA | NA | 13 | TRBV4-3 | TGCGCCAGCAGCCAAGCGGTCGGGAGGCAACTGTTTTTT | CASSQAVGRQLFF
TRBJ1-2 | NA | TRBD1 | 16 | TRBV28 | TGTGCCAGCAGTTTCCCTCTAGGGACAGGGGGATATGGCTACACCTTC | CASSFPLGTGGYGYTF
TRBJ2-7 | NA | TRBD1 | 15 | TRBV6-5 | TGTGCCAGCAGCCTCTCCCCGCAGGGGGCCTACGAGCAGTACTTC | CASSLSPQGAYEQYF
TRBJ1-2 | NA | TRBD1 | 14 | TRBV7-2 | TGTGCCAGCAGCCAGGGGGCGCGAACCTATGGCTACACCTTC | CASSQGARTYGYTF
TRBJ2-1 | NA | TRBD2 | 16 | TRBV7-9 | TGTGCCAGCAGCGCGCGGGGGGTTAGCTCCTACAATGAGCAGTTCTTC | CASSARGVSSYNEQFF
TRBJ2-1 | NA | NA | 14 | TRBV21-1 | TGTGCCACTCAGGGCGGGGGAGACTACAATGAGCAGTTCTTC | CATQGGGDYNEQFF
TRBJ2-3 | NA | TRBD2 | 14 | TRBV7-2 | TGTGCCAGCAGCCCGGGACTAGGCACAGATACGCAGTATTTT | CASSPGLGTDTQYF
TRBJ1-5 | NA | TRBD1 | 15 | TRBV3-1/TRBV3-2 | TGTGCCAGCAGCCAAGGACAGGGGAGCAATCAGCCCCAGCATTTT | CASSQGQGSNQPQHF
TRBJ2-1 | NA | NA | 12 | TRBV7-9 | TGTGCCAGCAGGCGGGGCGATAATGAGCAGTTCTTC | CASRRGDNEQFF
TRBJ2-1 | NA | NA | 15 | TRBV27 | TGTGCCAGCAGTATCAGGGTCCCACAGTTCCATGAGCAGTTCTTC | CASSIRVPQFHEQFF
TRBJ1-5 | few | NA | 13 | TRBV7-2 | TGTGCCAGCAGCTCAACAGTGGAACAGCCCCAGCATTTT | CASSSTVEQPQHF
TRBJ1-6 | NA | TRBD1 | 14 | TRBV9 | TGTGCCAGCAGCCTGGGACAGCCTAATTCACCCCTCCACTTT | CASSLGQPNSPLHF
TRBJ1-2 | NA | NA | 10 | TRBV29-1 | TGCAGCGTTTACTCCGGGGGCTACACCTTC | CSVYSGGYTF
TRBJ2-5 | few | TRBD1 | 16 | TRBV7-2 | TGTGCCAGCAGCTTACCCCGGACAGGGGGGGGAGAGACCCAGTACTTC | CASSLPRTGGGETQYF
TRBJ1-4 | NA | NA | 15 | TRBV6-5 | TGTGCCAGCAGGACCGGGAGCACAACTAATGAAAAACTGTTTTTT | CASRTGSTTNEKLFF
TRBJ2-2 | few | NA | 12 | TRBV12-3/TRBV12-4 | TGTGCCAGCAGCCGGGAGAGCGGGGAGCTGTTTTTT | CASSRESGELFF
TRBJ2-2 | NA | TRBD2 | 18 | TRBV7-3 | TGTGCCAGCAGCTTTACCGGGACTAGCGGGAGTATAACCGGGGAGCTGTTTTTT | CASSFTGTSGSITGELFF
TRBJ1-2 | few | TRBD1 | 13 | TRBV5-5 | TGTGCCAGCAGCTTGACCGGACAGGAGGGCTACACCTTC | CASSLTGQEGYTF
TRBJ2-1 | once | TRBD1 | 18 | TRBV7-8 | TGTGCCAGCAGCTTTCTTCTTAGGGGGCTGAGCTCCTACAATGAGCAGTTCTTC | CASSFLLRGLSSYNEQFF
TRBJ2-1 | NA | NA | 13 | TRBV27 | TGTGCCAGCAGTTCTCGGGGATACAATGAGCAGTTCTTC | CASSSRGYNEQFF
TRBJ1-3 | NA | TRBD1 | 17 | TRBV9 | TGTGCCAGCAGCGTAGCCGGACAGGGGTATACTGGAAACACCATATATTTT | CASSVAGQGYTGNTIYF
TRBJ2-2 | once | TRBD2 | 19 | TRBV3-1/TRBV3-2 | TGTGCCAGCAGCCTCCCCCGCCTAGCGGGGGGCCCGTGGACCGGGGAGCTGTTTTTT | CASSLPRLAGGPWTGELFF
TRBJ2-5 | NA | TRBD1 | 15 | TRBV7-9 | TGTGCCAGCAGCTTAAGGACAGGGGCAAAAGAGACCCAGTACTTC | CASSLRTGAKETQYF
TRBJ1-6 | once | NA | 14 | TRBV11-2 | TGTGCCAGCAGCTTGGACAGTTATAATTCACCCCTCCACTTT | CASSLDSYNSPLHF
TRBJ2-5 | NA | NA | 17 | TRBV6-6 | TGTGCCAGCAGTCCCCCCTTGAGGGGCCTGGGGGGTGAGACCCAGTACTTC | CASSPPLRGLGGETQYF
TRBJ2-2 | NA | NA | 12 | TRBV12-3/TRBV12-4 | TGTGCCAGCACGGCGAACACCGGGGAGCTGTTTTTT | CASTANTGELFF
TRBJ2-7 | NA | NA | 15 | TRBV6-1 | TGTGCCAGCAGTGAGGTCGTCGCTAGCTCCTACGAGCAGTACTTC | CASSEVVASSYEQYF
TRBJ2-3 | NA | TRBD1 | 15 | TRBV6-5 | TGTGCCAGCAGTCGACAGGGGCGGAGGCTGGATACGCAGTATTTT | CASSRQGRRLDTQYF
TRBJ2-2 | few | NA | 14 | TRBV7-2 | TGTGCCAGCAGCCGGGACTTCTCCACCGGGGAGCTGTTTTTT | CASSRDFSTGELFF
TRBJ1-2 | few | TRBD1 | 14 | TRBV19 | TGTGCCAGTACCCCGGGACAGGGGAGGTATGGCTACACCTTC | CASTPGQGRYGYTF
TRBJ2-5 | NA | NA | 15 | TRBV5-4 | TGTGCCAGCAGCCCCTCAGGTGGGCTCTGGGAGACCCAGTACTTC | CASSPSGGLWETQYF
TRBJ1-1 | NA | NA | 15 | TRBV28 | TGTGCCAGCAGTCCGTACAGGGAGAGGTTCACTGAAGCTTTCTTT | CASSPYRERFTEAFF
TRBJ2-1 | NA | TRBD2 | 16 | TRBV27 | TGTGCCAGCAGCAGACAAAGACTAGCGGGATTTAATGAGCAGTTCTTC | CASSRQRLAGFNEQFF
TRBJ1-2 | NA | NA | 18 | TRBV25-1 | TGTGCCAGCAGTGAATCCCTCGCGTTCCCCAAAATTAACTATGGCTACACCTTC | CASSESLAFPKINYGYTF